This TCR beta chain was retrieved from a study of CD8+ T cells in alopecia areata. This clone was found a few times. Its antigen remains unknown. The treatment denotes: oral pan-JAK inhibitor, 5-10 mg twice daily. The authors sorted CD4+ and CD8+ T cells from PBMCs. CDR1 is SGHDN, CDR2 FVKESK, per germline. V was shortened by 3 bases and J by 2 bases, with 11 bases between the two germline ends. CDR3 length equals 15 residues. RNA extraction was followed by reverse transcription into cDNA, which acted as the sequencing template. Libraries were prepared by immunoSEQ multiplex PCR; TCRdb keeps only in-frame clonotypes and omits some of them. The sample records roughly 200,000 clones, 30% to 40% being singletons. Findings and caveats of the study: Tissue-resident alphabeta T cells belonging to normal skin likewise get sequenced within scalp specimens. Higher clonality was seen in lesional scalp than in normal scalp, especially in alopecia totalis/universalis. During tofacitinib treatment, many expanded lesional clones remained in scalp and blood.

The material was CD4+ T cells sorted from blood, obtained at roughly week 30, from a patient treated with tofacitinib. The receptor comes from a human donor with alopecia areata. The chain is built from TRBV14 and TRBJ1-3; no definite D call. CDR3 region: CASSQLTPTGNTIYF. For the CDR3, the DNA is TGTGCCAGCAGCCAGCTTACCCCCACTGGAAACACCATATATTTT.